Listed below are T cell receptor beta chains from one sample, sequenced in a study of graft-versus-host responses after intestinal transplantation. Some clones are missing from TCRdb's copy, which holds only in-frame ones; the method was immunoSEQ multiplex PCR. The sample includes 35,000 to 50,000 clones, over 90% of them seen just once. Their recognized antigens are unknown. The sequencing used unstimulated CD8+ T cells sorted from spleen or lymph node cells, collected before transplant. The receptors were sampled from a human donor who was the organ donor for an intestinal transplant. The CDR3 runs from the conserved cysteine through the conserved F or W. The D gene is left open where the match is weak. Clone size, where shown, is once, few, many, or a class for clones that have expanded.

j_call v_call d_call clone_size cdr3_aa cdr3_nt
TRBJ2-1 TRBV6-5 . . CASSKQSVPYNEQFF TGTGCCAGCAGTAAACAGAGTGTCCCCTACAATGAGCAGTTCTTC
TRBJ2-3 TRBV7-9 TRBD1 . CASSLGGTGMLDTQYF TGTGCCAGCAGCTTAGGAGGGACAGGGATGTTAGATACGCAGTATTTT
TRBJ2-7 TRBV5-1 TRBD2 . CASSTGLAGPYEQYF TGCGCCAGCAGCACCGGACTAGCGGGACCCTACGAGCAGTACTTC
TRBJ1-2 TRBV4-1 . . CASSQERTLYGYTF TGCGCCAGCAGCCAAGAGAGGACGTTGTATGGCTACACCTTC
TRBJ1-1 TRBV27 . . CASSSLTVNTEAFF TGTGCCAGCAGTTCCTTGACGGTGAACACTGAAGCTTTCTTT
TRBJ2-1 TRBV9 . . CASSVGLGAHNEQFF TGTGCCAGCAGCGTAGGTTTAGGCGCCCACAATGAGCAGTTCTTC
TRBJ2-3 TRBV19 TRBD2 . CASSIEGLGTDTQYF TGTGCCAGTAGTATAGAGGGACTAGGGACAGATACGCAGTATTTT
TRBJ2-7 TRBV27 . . CASSFLGESYEQYF TGTGCCAGCAGTTTCTTGGGGGAATCCTACGAGCAGTACTTC
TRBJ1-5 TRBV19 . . CASPRIRVPNQPQHF TGTGCCAGCCCCCGGATCCGGGTCCCAAATCAGCCCCAGCATTTT
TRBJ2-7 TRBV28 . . CASSMGQLRELYEQYF TGTGCCAGCAGTATGGGACAGCTGCGGGAATTATACGAGCAGTACTTC
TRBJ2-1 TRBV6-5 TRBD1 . CASSVGTGRNNEQFF TGTGCCAGCAGTGTCGGGACAGGTCGTAACAATGAGCAGTTCTTC
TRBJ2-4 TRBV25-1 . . CAKAQGSEELKNIQYF TGTGCCAAAGCCCAGGGAAGTGAGGAGCTCAAAAACATTCAGTACTTC
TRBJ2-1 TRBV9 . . CASSVEVASSYNEQFF TGTGCCAGCAGCGTAGAGGTAGCGAGCTCCTACAATGAGCAGTTCTTC
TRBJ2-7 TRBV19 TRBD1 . CASSIGQGKYEQYF TGTGCCAGTAGTATAGGACAGGGGAAATACGAGCAGTACTTC
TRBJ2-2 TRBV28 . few CASSSRTYTGELFF TGTGCCAGCAGCTCCCGTACTTACACCGGGGAGCTGTTTTTT
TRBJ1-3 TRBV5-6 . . CASSFATAGNTIYF TGTGCCAGCAGCTTCGCTACGGCTGGAAACACCATATATTTT
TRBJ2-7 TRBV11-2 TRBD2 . CASSLVSSGRDYEQYF TGTGCCAGCAGCTTAGTTAGTAGCGGGAGGGATTACGAGCAGTACTTC
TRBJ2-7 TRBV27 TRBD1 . CASSFGGQSYEQYF TGTGCCAGCAGTTTTGGGGGACAGTCCTACGAGCAGTACTTC
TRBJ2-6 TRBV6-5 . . CASRQTDSGANVLTF TGTGCCAGCCGGCAGACCGACTCTGGGGCCAACGTCCTGACTTTC
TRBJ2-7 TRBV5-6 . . CASSHGAGAVYEQYF TGTGCCAGCAGCCATGGTGCAGGGGCCGTATACGAGCAGTACTTC
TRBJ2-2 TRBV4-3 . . CASSQVGLAGGELFF TGCGCCAGCAGCCAAGTCGGATTAGCCGGCGGGGAGCTGTTTTTT
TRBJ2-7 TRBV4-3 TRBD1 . CASSPRDRLDEQYF TGCGCCAGCAGCCCCCGGGACAGGTTGGACGAGCAGTACTTC
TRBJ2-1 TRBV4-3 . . CASSQDPGHEQFF TGCGCCAGCAGCCAAGACCCCGGGCATGAGCAGTTCTTC
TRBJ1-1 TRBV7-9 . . CASRDGVNTEAFF TGTGCCAGCAGAGACGGCGTGAACACTGAAGCTTTCTTT
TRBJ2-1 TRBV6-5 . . CASSYSGNEQFF TGTGCCAGCAGTTATAGCGGCAATGAGCAGTTCTTC
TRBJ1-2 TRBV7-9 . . CASSYEGRVDGYTF TGTGCCAGCAGCTATGAGGGAAGAGTCGATGGCTACACCTTC
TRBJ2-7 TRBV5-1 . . CASSLPPRFSVFDYEQYF TGCGCCAGCAGCTTACCTCCTCGGTTTTCGGTCTTTGACTACGAGCAGTACTTC
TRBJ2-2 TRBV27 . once CASSYGTNTGELFF TGTGCCAGCAGTTACGGAACGAACACCGGGGAGCTGTTTTTT